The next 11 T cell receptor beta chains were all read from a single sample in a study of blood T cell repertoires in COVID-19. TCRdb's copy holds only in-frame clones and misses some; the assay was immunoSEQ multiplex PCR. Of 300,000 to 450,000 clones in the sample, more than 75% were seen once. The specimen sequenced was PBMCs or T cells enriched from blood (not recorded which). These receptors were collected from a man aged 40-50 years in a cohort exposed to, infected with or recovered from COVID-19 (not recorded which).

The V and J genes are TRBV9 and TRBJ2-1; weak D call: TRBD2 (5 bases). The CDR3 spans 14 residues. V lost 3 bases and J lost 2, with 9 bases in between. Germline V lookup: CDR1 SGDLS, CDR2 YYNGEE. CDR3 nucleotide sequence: TGTGCCAGCAGCGGAGGGATCGCCTACAATGAGCAGTTCTTC. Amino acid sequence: CASSGGIAYNEQFF.

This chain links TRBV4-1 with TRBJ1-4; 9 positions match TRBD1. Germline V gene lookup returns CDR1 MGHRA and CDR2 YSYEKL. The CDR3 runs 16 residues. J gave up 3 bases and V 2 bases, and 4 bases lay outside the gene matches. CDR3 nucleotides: TGCGCCAGCAGCCAATCCCGACAGGGGGCTAATGAAAAACTGTTTTTT. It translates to CASSQSRQGANEKLFF.

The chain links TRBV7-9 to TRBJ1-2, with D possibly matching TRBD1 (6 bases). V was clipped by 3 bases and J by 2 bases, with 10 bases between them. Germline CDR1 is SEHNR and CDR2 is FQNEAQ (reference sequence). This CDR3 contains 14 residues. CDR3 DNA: TGTGCCAGCAGCTTTGCAGGGGCGAACTATGGCTACACCTTC. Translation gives CASSFAGANYGYTF.

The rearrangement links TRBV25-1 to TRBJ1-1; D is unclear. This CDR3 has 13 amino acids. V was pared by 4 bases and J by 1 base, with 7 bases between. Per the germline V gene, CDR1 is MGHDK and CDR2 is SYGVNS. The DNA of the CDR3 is TGTGCCAGCAGTGTTCCCGGGAACACTGAAGCTTTCTTT. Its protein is CASSVPGNTEAFF.

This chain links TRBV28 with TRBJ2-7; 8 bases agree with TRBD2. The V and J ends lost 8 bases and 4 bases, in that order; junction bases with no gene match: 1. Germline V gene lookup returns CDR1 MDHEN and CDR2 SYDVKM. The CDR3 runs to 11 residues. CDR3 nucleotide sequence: TGTGCCAGCGGGACTAGGTACGAGCAGTACTTC. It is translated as CASGTRYEQYF.

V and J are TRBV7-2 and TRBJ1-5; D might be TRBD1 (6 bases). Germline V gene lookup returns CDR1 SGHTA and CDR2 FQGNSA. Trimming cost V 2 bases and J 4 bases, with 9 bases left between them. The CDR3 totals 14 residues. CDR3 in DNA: TGTGCCAGCAGCTTAAGACAGGCAAATCAGCCCCAGCATTTT. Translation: CASSLRQANQPQHF.

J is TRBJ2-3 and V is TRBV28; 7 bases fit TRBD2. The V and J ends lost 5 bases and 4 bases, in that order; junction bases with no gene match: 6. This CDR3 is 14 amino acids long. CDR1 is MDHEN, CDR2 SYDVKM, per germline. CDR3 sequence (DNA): TGTGCCAGCAGTGGGGGGGGAGCCGCAGATACGCAGTATTTT. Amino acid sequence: CASSGGGAADTQYF.

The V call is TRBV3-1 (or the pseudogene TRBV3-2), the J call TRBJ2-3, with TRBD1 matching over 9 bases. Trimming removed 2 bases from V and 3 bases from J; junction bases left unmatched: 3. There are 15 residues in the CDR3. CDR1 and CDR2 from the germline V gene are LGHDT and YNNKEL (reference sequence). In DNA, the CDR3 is TGTGCCAGCAGCCAAAGGACAGGGGTAACAGATACGCAGTATTTT. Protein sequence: CASSQRTGVTDTQYF.

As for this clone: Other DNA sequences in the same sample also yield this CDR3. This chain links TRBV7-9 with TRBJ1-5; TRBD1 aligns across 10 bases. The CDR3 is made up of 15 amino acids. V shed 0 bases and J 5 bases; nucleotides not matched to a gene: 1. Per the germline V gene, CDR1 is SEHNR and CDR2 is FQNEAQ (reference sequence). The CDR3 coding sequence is TGTGCCAGCAGCTTAGCCGGGACAGGGGATCAGCCCCAGCATTTT. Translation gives CASSLAGTGDQPQHF.

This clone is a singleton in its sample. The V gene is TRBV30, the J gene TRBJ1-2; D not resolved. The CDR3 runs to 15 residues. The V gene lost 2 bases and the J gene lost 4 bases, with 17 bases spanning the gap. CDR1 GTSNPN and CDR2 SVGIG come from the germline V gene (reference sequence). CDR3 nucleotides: TGTGCCTGGAGTCGAGGGCGGGCAGGTAGCTATGGCTACACCTTC. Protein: CAWSRGRAGSYGYTF. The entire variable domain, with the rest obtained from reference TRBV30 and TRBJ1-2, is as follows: SQTIHQWPATLVQPVGSPLSLECTVEGTSNPNLYWYRQAAGRGLQLLFYSVGIGQISSEVPQNLSASRPQDRQFILSSKKLLLSDSGFYLCAWSRGRAGSYGYTFGSGTRLTVV.

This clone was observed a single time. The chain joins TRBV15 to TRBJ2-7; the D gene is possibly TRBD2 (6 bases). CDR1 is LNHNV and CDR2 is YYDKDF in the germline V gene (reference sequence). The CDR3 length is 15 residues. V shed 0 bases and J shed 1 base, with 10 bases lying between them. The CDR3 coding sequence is TGTGCCACCAGCAGAGATATAGCGGAGTCCTACGAGCAGTACTTC. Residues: CATSRDIAESYEQYF.